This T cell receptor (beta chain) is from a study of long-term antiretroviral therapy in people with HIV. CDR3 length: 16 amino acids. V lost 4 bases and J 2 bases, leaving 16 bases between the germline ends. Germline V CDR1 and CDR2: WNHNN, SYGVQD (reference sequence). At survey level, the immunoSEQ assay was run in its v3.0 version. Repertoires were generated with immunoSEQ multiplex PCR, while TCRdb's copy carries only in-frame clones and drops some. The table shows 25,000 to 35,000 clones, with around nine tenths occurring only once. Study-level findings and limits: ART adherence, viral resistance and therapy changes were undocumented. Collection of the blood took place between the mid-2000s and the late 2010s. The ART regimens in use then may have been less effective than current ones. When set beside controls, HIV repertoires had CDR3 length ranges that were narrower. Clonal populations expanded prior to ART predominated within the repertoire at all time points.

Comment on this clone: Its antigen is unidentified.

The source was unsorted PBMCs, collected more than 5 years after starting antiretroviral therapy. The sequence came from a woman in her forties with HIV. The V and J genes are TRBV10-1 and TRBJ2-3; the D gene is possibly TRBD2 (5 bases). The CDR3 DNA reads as TGCGCCAGCAGTGGACTGAGAGAGGGATACACAGATACGCAGTATTTT. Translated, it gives CASSGLREGYTDTQYF.